This entry lists 18 T cell receptor beta chains sequenced from one sample in a study of identical twins. From the 5' RACE reads, TCRdb called clonotypes with MiXCR, one entry per CDR3 protein. The sample has hundreds of thousands of distinct CDR3 sequences, 10% to 15% seen once; the top ten hold roughly 7%. Another study also made use of these data, one on yellow fever vaccine responses in identical twins.

Sequencing input: CD8+ T cells sorted from blood. The receptors come from a woman aged 18-29 years in good health.

J is TRBJ1-6 and V is TRBV12-3 or TRBV12-4, with D possibly matching TRBD1 (6 bases). The CDR3 has 15 residues. Trimming left V 6 bases short and J 2 bases short, with 11 bases between. CDR3 coding DNA: TGTGCCAGCAGGTTACAGGGAGCCTATAATTCACCCCTCCACTTT. It codes for CASRLQGAYNSPLHF.

This clonotype was observed at least ten times. The chain is built from TRBV15 and TRBJ1-1, with TRBD1 identical over 7 bases. Germline V gives CDR1 LNHNV, CDR2 YYDKDF (reference sequence). V lost 0 bases, J lost 5 bases, and 3 bases stayed unmatched. CDR3 length equals 14 residues. The CDR3 nucleotides read TGTGCCACCAGCAGAGAAGGGGGCCGTACTGAAGCTTTCTTT. This gives the protein CATSREGGRTEAFF.

In DNA form, the CDR3 reads TGTGCCAGCAGTCCGTATTTCCAAGAGACCCAGTACTTC. As protein: CASSPYFQETQYF. This chain joins TRBV12-3 or TRBV12-4 and TRBJ2-5; D not certain. V was clipped by 5 bases and J by 1 base, with 8 bases between them. The CDR3 has 13 amino acids.

This clonotype has a handful of counts. In DNA form, the CDR3 reads TGTGCCAGCAGCACCCGGACAGGGGCCACCGGGGAGCTGTTTTTT. It translates to CASSTRTGATGELFF. This chain joins TRBV9 and TRBJ2-2, with 9 positions matching TRBD1. CDR1 is SGDLS and CDR2 is YYNGEE in the germline V gene. With V trimmed by 4 bases and J by 4 bases, 5 bases remained unmatched. The CDR3 loop spans 15 amino acids.

This sequence joins TRBV2 and TRBJ2-1, with 11 bases identical to TRBD2. V shed 0 bases and J 4 bases; nucleotides not matched to a gene: 2. Germline V gene lookup returns CDR1 SNHLY and CDR2 FYNNEI. CDR3 size: 16 residues. The DNA of the CDR3 is TGTGCCAGCAGTGAAGCGGGACTAGCGGATTACAATGAGCAGTTCTTC. Amino acids: CASSEAGLADYNEQFF.

The sample holds a few counts of this clonotype. The chain employs TRBV14 and TRBJ2-7, with D perhaps TRBD1 (6 bases). V was pared by 3 bases and J by 4 bases, with 22 bases between. CDR3 length: 17 amino acids. Germline assignment: CDR1 SGHDN and CDR2 FVKESK. The DNA for the CDR3 is TGTGCCAGCAGCCAGTCAGAAGGGACACCAGACGAATACGAGCAGTACTTC. As protein: CASSQSEGTPDEYEQYF.

This clonotype was seen a handful of times. This rearrangement joins TRBV21-1 to TRBJ2-2; TRBD2, the table's D call, was not compared with the DNA. TRBV21-1 corresponds to a pseudogene. CDR3 length: 16 amino acids. The CDR3 here is CASSNWTHLNTGELFF. CDR3 coding DNA: TGTGCCAGCAGCAACTGGACTCACCTAAACACCGGGGAGCTGTTTTTT.

This clonotype was counted ten times or more. The chain joins TRBV7-9 to TRBJ1-1; D not resolved. Germline V gene data show CDR1 as SEHNR and CDR2 as FQNEAQ (reference sequence). The V gene lost 5 bases and the J gene lost 1 base, with 14 bases spanning the gap. The CDR3 consists of 15 residues. CDR3 sequence (DNA): TGTGCCAGCAGCCCCTACCTCAGTGGGAACACTGAAGCTTTCTTT. As protein: CASSPYLSGNTEAFF.

This clonotype was picked up a small number of times. This rearrangement joins TRBV7-8 to TRBJ1-1; D is ambiguous. The V and J ends lost 2 bases and 0 bases respectively, with 13 bases between them. Germline values: CDR1 SGHVS, CDR2 FQNEAQ. The CDR3 is made up of 16 amino acids. In DNA, the CDR3 is TGTGCCAGCAGCTTATCGGGCAGATACCTGAACACTGAAGCTTTCTTT. This gives the protein CASSLSGRYLNTEAFF. Together with reference TRBV7-8 and TRBJ1-1, the CDR3 gives the full variable domain: GAGVSQSPRYKVAKRGQDVALRCDPISGHVSLFWYQQALGQGPEFLTYFQNEAQLDKSGLPSDRFFAERPEGSVSTLKIQRTQQEDSAVYLCASSLSGRYLNTEAFFGQGTRLTVV.

The chain links TRBV27 to TRBJ2-1, with 11 bases that match TRBD2. Trimming cost V 6 bases and J 7 bases; bases outside gene matches: 11. Germline V gene data show CDR1 as MNHEY and CDR2 as SMNVEV (reference sequence). The CDR3 spans 16 residues. This CDR3 is CASSRPWTSGLNEQFF. The CDR3 DNA sequence: TGTGCCAGCAGCCGACCTTGGACTAGCGGGTTAAATGAGCAGTTCTTC.

This clonotype appeared a few times. The chain joins TRBV5-1 to TRBJ1-5; D may be TRBD1 (5 bases). V gave up 0 bases and J gave up 4 bases, with 8 bases separating them. The CDR3 covers 14 residues. Per germline, CDR1 SGHRS and CDR2 YFSETQ. CDR3 coding DNA: TGCGCCAGCAGCTTGGAGGGGCTTAATCAGCCCCAGCATTTT. It specifies CASSLEGLNQPQHF. The whole variable domain, filled in from reference TRBV5-1 and TRBJ1-5, reads KAGVTQTPRYLIKTRGQQVTLSCSPISGHRSVSWYQQTPGQGLQFLFEYFSETQRNKGNFPGRFSGRQFSNSRSEMNVSTLELGDSALYLCASSLEGLNQPQHFGDGTRLSIL.

This clonotype was seen only a few times. The chain joins TRBV5-1 to TRBJ2-3; no firm D call. The V gene lost 0 bases and the J gene lost 6 bases, with 17 bases spanning the gap. Germline V gene data show CDR1 as SGHRS and CDR2 as YFSETQ. The CDR3 sequence is 16 residues long. The CDR3 DNA reads as TGCGCCAGCAGCTTGGAGGGCAGGTTCATTTCGGATACGCAGTATTTT. This encodes CASSLEGRFISDTQYF.

The rearrangement links TRBV11-1 to TRBJ2-7; 8 bases match TRBD2. Trimming at V came to 1 base and at J to 7 bases, leaving 21 bases not matched to a gene. The germline V gene encodes CDR1 SGHAT and CDR2 FQDESV (reference sequence). The CDR3 totals 19 residues. The CDR3 DNA is TGTGCCAGCAGCTTAGTCGGGAGGGGAGCGGGGAGCCCCATCGCAGAGCAGTACGTC. Protein: CASSLVGRGAGSPIAEQYV.

The J gene is TRBJ2-1, the V gene TRBV7-2; D ambiguous. The ends were cut back, 1 base at V and 5 bases at J, with 18 bases in the middle. The CDR3 extends over 17 amino acids. Germline V gene lookup returns CDR1 SGHTA and CDR2 FQGNSA. The DNA of the CDR3 is TGTGCCAGCAGCTTAGTTTTTTCCCGGACCCGCGACAATGAGCAGTTCTTC. Amino acid sequence: CASSLVFSRTRDNEQFF.

The V gene is TRBV7-2, the J gene TRBJ2-7; D possibly corresponds to TRBD1 (5 bases). Trimming stripped 1 base from V and 4 bases from J, with 14 bases between. From germline, CDR1 is SGHTA and CDR2 FQGNSA. The CDR3 contains 15 residues. CDR3 bases: TGTGCCAGCAGCTTAGAGGCAGGGTGGGAATACGAGCAGTACTTC. The encoded protein is CASSLEAGWEYEQYF. The variable domain in full, completed from reference TRBV7-2 and TRBJ2-7, reads GAGVSQSPSNKVTEKGKDVELRCDPISGHTALYWYRQSLGQGLEFLIYFQGNSAPDKSGLPSDRFSAERTGGSVSTLTIQRTQQEDSAVYLCASSLEAGWEYEQYFGPGTRLTVT.

In this sample, this clonotype turned up a few times. The rearrangement links TRBV11-2 to TRBJ1-2; 10 bases agree with TRBD1. V shed 7 bases and J 3 bases; nucleotides not matched to a gene: 5. Germline CDR1 SGHAT, CDR2 FQNNGV. The CDR3 length is 14 residues. DNA for the CDR3: TGTGCCAGCACCCCCGGGACAGGGGACTATGGCTACACCTTC. Encoded protein: CASTPGTGDYGYTF.

The chain combines TRBV3-1 with TRBJ1-1; possible D gene TRBD1, 5 bases. Deletions cut 2 bases from V and 8 bases from J, with 12 bases between. Germline V gene sequence: CDR1 LGHDT, CDR2 YNNKEL (reference sequence). CDR3 length: 13 amino acids. As DNA, the CDR3 is TGTGCCAGCAGCCAATTTCAGGGAACGGAAGCTTTCTTT. Translation gives CASSQFQGTEAFF.

There are a few counts of this clonotype. A single base separates this from a much larger clone, so it may be a read error. This chain connects TRBV12-3 or TRBV12-4 to TRBJ2-5; 7 nucleotides align to TRBD1. Trimming cost V 3 bases and J 2 bases; bases outside gene matches: 6. The CDR3 is 15 residues long. The CDR3 reads CASSFVARGQETQYF. The CDR3 DNA follows: TGTGCCAGCAGTTTCGTCGCCAGGGGGCAAGAGACCCAGTACTTC.